Given below is one T cell receptor beta chain in context. The CDR3 is 16 residues long. V was clipped by 0 bases and J by 4 bases, with 14 bases between them. Germline CDR1 is SNHLY and CDR2 is FYNNEI. Libraries were prepared by immunoSEQ multiplex PCR; TCRdb keeps only in-frame clonotypes and omits some of them. The sample contains about 81,000 clones, roughly 80% of which appear only once. This record belongs to a study of neoadjuvant anti-PD-1 for oral cavity cancer. The sequence derives from a person aged 40 to 85 with oral cavity squamous cell carcinoma. This chain links TRBV2 with TRBJ2-3, with a weak D call TRBD1 (6 bases). The sample in question was PBMCs, obtained before nivolumab (anti-PD-1) treatment. This CDR3 reads CASSEAYRVRSDTQYF. Written as DNA, the CDR3 is TGTGCCAGCAGTGAAGCTTACAGGGTGAGGTCAGATACGCAGTATTTT.